This T cell receptor beta chain is drawn from a study of T cells in Graves' hyperthyroidism and ophthalmopathy. Study results and limitations: The blood repertoire included most of the expanded thyroid clonotypes above 0.001. Ophthalmopathy was told apart from stable hyperthyroidism by a 13 V-J model.

This clonotype was detected many times. Its matching antigen is unknown. Diagnoses rested on clinical symptoms, serum thyroxine and TRAb, thyroid ultrasound and orbital computed tomography. The PBMCs were taken from over 9.5 ml of fresh peripheral blood. Amplification targeted TCR beta CDR3 regions from RNA transcripts. First-round RT-PCR of the TCR CDR3 relied on the HTBI primer set. MiXCR was run by TCRdb on the multiplex PCR reads, yielding one entry per CDR3 protein. Here the sample spans around 520,000 distinct CDR3 sequences, about 15% being singletons. The origin of this receptor is a middle-aged woman with Graves' hyperthyroidism. Sequencing was performed on blood.

The CDR3 region is CASSERTSGSYEQYF. DNA for the CDR3: TGCGCCAGCAGTGAAAGGACTAGCGGGAGCTACGAGCAGTACTTC. The rearrangement joins TRBV10-2 to TRBJ2-7; 13 nucleotides agree with TRBD2. J gave up 3 bases and V 3 bases, and 2 bases lay outside the gene matches. Germline assignment: CDR1 WSHSY and CDR2 SAAADI. This CDR3 spans 15 amino acids.